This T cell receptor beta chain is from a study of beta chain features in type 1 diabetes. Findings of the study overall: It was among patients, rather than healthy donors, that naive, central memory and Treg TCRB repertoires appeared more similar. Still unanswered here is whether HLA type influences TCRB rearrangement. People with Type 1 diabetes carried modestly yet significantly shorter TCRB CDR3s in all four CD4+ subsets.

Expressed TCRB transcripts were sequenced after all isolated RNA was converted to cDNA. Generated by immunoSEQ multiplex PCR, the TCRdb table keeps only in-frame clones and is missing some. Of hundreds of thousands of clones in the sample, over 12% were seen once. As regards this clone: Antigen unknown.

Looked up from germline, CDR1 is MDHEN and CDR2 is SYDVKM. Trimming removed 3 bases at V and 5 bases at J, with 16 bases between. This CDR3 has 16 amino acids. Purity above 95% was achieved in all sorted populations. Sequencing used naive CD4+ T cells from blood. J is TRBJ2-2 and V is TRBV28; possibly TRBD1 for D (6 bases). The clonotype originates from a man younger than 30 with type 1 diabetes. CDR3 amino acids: CASSLVTGLETGELFF. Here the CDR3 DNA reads TGTGCCAGCAGTTTGGTAACAGGGCTTGAAACCGGGGAGCTGTTTTTT.